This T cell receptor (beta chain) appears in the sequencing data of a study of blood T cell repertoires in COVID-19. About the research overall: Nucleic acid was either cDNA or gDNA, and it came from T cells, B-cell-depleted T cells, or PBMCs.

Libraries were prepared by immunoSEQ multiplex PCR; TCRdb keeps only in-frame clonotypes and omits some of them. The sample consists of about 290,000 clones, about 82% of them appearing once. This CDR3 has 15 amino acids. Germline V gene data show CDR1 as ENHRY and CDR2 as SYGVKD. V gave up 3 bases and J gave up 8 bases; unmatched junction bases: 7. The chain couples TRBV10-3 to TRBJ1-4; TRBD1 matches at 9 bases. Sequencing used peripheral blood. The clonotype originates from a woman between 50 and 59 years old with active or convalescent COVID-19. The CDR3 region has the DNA TGTGCCATCAGTGATCGGGACAGGGTGGGAGAAAAACTGTTTTTT. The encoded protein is CAISDRDRVGEKLFF.